This TCR beta chain is drawn from a study of early T cells in non-severe SARS-CoV-2 infection (dated by TCRdb to 2020 to 2023). About the full investigation: Bulk RNA from unsorted whole blood was used for TCR sequencing, so alpha and beta chains could not be paired.

Library preparation was by 5' RACE. TCRdb records NextSeq 500 as the sequencer. The TCR library protocol attached unique molecular identifiers to individual cDNA molecules to correct for sequencing error and PCR bias. Both TCR alpha and beta chains were sequenced, and tight co-correlation was observed between alpha and beta sequence abundances in each sample. The authors' analysis ran thus. V gene, J gene and CDR3 annotation of TCR sequences was performed with Decombinator V4. Expanded TCRs were defined as changing significantly between any two time points under a Poisson model with p below 0.0001. TCR abundances were normalised to the total number of TCRs sequenced per sample and expressed as counts per million. MAIT TCRs were defined by TRAV1-2 paired with TRAJ12, TRAJ20 or TRAJ33, and iNKT TCRs by TRAV10 paired with TRAJ18. VDJdb, accessed 1 November 2021, was searched for CMV, EBV and SARS-CoV-2 annotated TCRs, excluding TCRs annotated for multiple antigens. TCRdb ran its own pipeline on the public reads, namely fastp trimming at Q25 and MiXCR clone calling, and kept in-frame beta chains. Identical CDR3 protein sequences are pooled into one entry, listed with their most common genes and DNA. The V and J calls, along with clone size, are taken from TCRdb and not from the paper's own processing. This sample comprises 85,000 to 100,000 distinct CDR3 sequences, approximately 17% of them detected only once. The ten largest clones capture roughly 1.2% of the sample.

This clonotype was picked up a small number of times. Its recognized antigen is unknown. No base qualities exist here, and no much larger clone lies one base off it. From cysteine to phenylalanine, the CDR3 is 14 amino acids long. Here the CDR3 DNA is all that survives: 42 bases in frame from base 1. V loses 3 bases at its end and J loses 7 bases; junction bases beyond the gene matches: 4. The germline V gene encodes CDR1 DFQATT and CDR2 SNEGSKA (reference sequence). Points the paper makes about the study in general: VDJdb matching was skewed toward anti-spike CD8 responses and likely underestimated virus-specific expansions by missing private and CD4 specificities.

Set within a cohort of healthcare workers in London, UK, this nested case-control study involved weekly PCR testing of nasopharyngeal swabs along with blood sampling. Healthcare workers were recruited between 23 and 31 March 2020, during the week of the UK lockdown, and were followed weekly for up to about 15 weeks. The receptor chain draws on TRBV20-1 and TRBJ1-6; 9 bases in the junction line up with TRBD1. The sequencing input was whole blood. The receptor's source is an adult who was a healthcare worker with PCR-confirmed SARS-CoV-2 infection or an uninfected control (not recorded which). CDR3 reads: CSASWGQGNSPLHF. The DNA sequence is TGCAGTGCTAGCTGGGGACAGGGAAATTCACCCCTCCACTTT.